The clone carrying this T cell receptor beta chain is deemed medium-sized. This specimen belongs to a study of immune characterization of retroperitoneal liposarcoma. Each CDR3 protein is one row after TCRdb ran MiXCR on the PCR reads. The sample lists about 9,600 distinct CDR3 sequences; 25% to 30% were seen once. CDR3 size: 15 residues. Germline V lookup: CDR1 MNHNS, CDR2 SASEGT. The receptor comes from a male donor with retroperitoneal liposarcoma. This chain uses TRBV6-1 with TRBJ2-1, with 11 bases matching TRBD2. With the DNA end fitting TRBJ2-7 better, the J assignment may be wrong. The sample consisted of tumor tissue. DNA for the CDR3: TGTGCCAGCAGTGAAACTAGCGGGGGTTACAATGAGCAGTACTTC. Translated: CASSETSGGYNEQYF.